A selection of T cell receptor beta chains follows, all from one sample in a study of T cell responses to AZD1222 COVID-19 vaccine. Here immunoSEQ multiplex PCR was the method, and the copy in TCRdb shows in-frame clones only, minus some. The sample carries some 180,000 clones, 85% to 95% recorded once. The material sequenced was peripheral blood, taken 28 days after the second dose of the MenACWY control vaccine. The receptors were gathered from an adult who received the MenACWY meningococcal vaccine as a control. Each CDR3 is given with its conserved first and last residue. A D gene is named only where the DNA matches it firmly. Clone size is stated in some rows and not others, as once, few, many or a class when expanded.

NA	14	TRBV5-6	TRBJ1-2	NA	CASRTTPRFDGYTF	TGTGCCAGCAGAACGACGCCCCGGTTTGATGGCTACACCTTC
NA	11	TRBV6-2/TRBV6-3	TRBJ1-2	NA	CASSSRSGYTF	TGTGCCAGCAGTTCCAGGTCTGGCTACACCTTC
TRBD2	13	TRBV10-3	TRBJ2-3	NA	CAISASGGRTQYF	TGTGCCATCAGTGCCAGCGGGGGGCGTACGCAGTATTTT
NA	13	TRBV19	TRBJ1-5	once	CASSDTSNQPQHF	TGTGCCAGTAGCGACACTAGCAATCAGCCCCAGCATTTT
NA	12	TRBV5-1	TRBJ2-1	NA	CASSPPPGEQFF	TGCGCCAGCAGCCCCCCGCCCGGTGAGCAGTTCTTC
TRBD1	16	TRBV5-4	TRBJ1-1	NA	CASSHGQAFMNTEAFF	TGTGCCAGCAGCCACGGACAGGCCTTTATGAACACTGAAGCTTTCTTT
NA	12	TRBV30	TRBJ1-3	NA	CAWRGLGNTIYF	TGTGCCTGGAGGGGGCTCGGAAACACCATATATTTT
TRBD1	13	TRBV7-2	TRBJ1-1	NA	CASSLRGQGQAFF	TGTGCCAGCAGCTTAAGGGGACAGGGCCAAGCTTTCTTT
NA	16	TRBV5-6	TRBJ1-5	NA	CASSGVPVYSNQPQHF	TGTGCCAGCAGCGGGGTGCCCGTATATAGCAATCAGCCCCAGCATTTT
NA	15	TRBV28	TRBJ2-7	NA	CASSPGGRTAYEQYF	TGTGCCAGCAGTCCCGGGGGCCGTACCGCCTACGAGCAGTACTTC
TRBD1	12	TRBV30	TRBJ1-1	few	CAWSRGRTEAFF	TGTGCCTGGAGTAGGGGGCGGACTGAAGCTTTCTTT
TRBD2	17	TRBV7-2	TRBJ2-2	NA	CASSPGGAGRNTGELFF	TGTGCCAGCAGCCCCGGGGGGGCCGGACGGAACACCGGGGAGCTGTTTTTT
TRBD1	16	TRBV9	TRBJ1-2	NA	CASSAQGGTGSYGYTF	TGTGCCAGCAGCGCACAAGGCGGGACAGGGTCCTATGGCTACACCTTC
NA	9	TRBV20-1	TRBJ2-1	once	CSAPNEQFF	TGCAGTGCGCCAAATGAGCAGTTCTTC
TRBD1	14	TRBV2	TRBJ1-4	once	CASREQGQGEKLFF	TGTGCCAGCAGAGAACAGGGACAGGGAGAAAAACTGTTTTTT
NA	15	TRBV2	TRBJ1-2	once	CAIILGQFASGGYTF	TGTGCCATTATCCTCGGACAGTTCGCATCAGGTGGCTACACCTTC
TRBD1	15	TRBV15	TRBJ1-6	NA	CATSRDRVGSSPLHF	TGTGCCACCAGCAGGGACAGGGTGGGAAGTTCACCCCTCCACTTT